This TCR beta chain was captured by sequencing in a study of identical twins. TCRdb called the 5' RACE reads again in MiXCR, with one record for every CDR3 protein. The sample contains about 330,000 distinct CDR3 sequences, roughly 12% of which appear only once. Per germline, CDR1 SGHRS and CDR2 YFSETQ. This CDR3 is built from 15 residues. V shed 0 bases and J shed 3 bases, with 13 bases lying between them. Only a few counts were recorded for this clonotype. Another study also made use of these data, one on yellow fever vaccine responses in identical twins.

The chain links TRBV5-1 to TRBJ2-7; no clear D. This receptor was obtained from a woman aged 18-29 years in good health. The sequenced material came from CD8+ T cells sorted from blood. The CDR3 region is CASSLVPDFGYEQYF. For the CDR3, the DNA is TGCGCCAGCAGCTTGGTACCAGATTTTGGCTACGAGCAGTACTTC. The full variable domain, with the rest looked up from reference TRBV5-1 and TRBJ2-7, is KAGVTQTPRYLIKTRGQQVTLSCSPISGHRSVSWYQQTPGQGLQFLFEYFSETQRNKGNFPGRFSGRQFSNSRSEMNVSTLELGDSALYLCASSLVPDFGYEQYFGPGTRLTVT.